This TCR beta chain was captured by sequencing in a study of patients and donors after allogeneic stem cell transplantation. TCRdb reprocessed the RT-PCR reads via MiXCR and lists one record per CDR3 protein. The table has about 230,000 distinct CDR3 sequences, roughly an eighth seen once. This clonotype was detected only a few times. Sequencing input: blood, either unsorted or a sorted T cell fraction (not recorded which). This clonotype was obtained from a human donor who was either an allogeneic HSCT recipient or a stem cell or donor lymphocyte infusion donor (not recorded which). It is not recorded whose cells these are; they may come from a transplant donor.

CDR3 DNA: TGTGCCAGCAGCCCCGGACAGGGCCCAGTACCCCTCCACTTT. This codes for CASSPGQGPVPLHF. The chain recombines TRBV7-9 with TRBJ1-6; 8 nucleotides line up with TRBD1. V lost 5 bases, J lost 12 bases, and 9 bases stayed unmatched. This CDR3 region has 14 residues. CDR1 and CDR2 (germline): SEHNR, FQNEAQ (reference sequence).